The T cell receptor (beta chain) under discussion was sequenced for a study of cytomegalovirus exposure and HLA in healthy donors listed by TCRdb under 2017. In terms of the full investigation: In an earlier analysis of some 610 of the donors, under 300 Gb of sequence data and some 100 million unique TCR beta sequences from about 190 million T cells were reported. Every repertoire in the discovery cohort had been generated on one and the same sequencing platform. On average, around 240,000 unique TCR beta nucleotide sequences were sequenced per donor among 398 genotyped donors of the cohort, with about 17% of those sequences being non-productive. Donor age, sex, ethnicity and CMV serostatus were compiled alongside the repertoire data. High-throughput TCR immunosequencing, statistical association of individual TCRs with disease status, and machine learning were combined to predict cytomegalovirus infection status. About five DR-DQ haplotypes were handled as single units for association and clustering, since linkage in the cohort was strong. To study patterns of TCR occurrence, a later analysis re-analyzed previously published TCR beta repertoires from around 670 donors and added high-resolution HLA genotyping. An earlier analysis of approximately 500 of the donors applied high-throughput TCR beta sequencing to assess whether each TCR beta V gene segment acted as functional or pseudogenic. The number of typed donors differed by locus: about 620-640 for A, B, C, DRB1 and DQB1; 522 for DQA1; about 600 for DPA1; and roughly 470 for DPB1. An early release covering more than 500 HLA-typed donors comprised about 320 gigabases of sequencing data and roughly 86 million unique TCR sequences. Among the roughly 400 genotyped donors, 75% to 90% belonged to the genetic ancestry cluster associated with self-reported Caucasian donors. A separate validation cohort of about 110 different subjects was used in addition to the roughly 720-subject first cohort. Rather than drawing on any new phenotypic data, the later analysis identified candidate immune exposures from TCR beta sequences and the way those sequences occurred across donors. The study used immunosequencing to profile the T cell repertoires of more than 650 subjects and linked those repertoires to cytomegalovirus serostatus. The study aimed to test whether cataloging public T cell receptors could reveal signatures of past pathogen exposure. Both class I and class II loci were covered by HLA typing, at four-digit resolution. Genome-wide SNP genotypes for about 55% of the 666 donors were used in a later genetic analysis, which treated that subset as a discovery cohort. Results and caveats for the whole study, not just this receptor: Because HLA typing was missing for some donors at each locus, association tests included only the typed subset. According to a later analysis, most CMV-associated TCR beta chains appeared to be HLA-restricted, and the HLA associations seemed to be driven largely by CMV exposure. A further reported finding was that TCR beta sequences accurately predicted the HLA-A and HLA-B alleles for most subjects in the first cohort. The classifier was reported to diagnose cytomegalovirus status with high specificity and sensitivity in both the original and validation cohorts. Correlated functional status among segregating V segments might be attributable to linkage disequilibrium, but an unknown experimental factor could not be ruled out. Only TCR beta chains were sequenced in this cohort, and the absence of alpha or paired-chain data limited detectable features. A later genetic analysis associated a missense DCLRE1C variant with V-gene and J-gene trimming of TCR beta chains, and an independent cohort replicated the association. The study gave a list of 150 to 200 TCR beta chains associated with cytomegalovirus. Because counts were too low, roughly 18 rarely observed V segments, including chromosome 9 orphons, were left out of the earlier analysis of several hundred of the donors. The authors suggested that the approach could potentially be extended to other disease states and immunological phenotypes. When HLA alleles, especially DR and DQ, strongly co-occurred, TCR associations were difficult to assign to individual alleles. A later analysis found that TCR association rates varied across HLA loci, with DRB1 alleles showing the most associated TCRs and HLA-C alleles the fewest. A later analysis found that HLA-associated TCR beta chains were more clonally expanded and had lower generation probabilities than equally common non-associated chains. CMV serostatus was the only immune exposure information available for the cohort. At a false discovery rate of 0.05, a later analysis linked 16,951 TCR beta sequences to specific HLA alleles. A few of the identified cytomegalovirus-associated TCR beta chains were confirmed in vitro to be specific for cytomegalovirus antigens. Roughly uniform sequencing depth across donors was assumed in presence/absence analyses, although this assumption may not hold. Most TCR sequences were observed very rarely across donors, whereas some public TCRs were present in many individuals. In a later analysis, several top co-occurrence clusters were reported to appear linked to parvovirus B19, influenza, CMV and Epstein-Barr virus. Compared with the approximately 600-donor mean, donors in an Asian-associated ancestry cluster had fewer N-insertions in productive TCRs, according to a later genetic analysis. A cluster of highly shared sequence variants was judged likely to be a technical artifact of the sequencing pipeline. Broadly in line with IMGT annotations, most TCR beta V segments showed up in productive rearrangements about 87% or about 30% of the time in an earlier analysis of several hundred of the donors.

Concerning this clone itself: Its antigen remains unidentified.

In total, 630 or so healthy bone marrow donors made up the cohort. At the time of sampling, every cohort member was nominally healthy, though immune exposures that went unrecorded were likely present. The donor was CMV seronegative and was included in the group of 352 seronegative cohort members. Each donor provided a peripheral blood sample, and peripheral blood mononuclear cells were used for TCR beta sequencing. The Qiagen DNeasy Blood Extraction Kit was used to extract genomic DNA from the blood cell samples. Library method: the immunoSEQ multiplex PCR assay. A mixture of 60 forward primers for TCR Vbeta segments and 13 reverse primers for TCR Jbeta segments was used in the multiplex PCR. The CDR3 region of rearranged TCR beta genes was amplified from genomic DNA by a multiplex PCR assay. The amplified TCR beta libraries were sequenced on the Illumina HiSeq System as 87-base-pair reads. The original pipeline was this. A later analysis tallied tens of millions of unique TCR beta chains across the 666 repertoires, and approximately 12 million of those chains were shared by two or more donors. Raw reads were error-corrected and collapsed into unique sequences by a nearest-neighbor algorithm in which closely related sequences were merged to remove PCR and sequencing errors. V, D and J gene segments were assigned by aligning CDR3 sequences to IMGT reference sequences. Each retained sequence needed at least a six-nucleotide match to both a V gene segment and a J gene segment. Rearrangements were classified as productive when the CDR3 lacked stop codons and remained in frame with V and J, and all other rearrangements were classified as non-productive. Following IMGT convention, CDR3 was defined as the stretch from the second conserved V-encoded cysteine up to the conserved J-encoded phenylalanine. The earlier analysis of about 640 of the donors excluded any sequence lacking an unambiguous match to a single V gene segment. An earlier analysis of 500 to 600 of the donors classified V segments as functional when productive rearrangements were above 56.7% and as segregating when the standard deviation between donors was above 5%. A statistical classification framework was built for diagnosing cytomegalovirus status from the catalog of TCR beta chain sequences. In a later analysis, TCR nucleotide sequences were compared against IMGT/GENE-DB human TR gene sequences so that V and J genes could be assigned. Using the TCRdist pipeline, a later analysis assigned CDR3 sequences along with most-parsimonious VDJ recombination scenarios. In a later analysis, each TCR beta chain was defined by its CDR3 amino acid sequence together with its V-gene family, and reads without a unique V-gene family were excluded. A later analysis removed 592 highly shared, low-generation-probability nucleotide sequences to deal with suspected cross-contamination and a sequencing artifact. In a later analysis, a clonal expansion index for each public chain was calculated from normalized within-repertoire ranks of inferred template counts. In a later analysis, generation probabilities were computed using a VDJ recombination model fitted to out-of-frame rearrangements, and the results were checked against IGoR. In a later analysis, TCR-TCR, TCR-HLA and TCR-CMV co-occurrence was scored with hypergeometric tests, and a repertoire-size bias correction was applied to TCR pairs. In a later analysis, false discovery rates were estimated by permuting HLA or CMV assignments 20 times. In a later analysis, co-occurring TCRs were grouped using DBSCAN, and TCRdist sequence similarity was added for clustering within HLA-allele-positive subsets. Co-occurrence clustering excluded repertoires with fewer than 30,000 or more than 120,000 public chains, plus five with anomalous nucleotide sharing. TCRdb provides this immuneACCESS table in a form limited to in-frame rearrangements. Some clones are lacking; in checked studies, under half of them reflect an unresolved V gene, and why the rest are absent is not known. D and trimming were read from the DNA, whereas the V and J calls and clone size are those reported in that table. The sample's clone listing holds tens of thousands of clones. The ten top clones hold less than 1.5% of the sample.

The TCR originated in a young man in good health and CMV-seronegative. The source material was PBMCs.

The DNA sequence is given as TGTGCCAGCAGCCTAGGACTAGCGGGCCCTGGGGATGAGCAGTTCTTC. It translates as CASSLGLAGPGDEQFF. The rearrangement joined TRBV5-4 to TRBJ2-1; 11 bases in the middle match TRBD2. According to the germline V gene (reference sequence), CDR1 reads SGHNT and CDR2 reads YYREEE. The CDR3 starts with the cysteine, ends with the phenylalanine, and has 16 residues. The entry retains the CDR3 DNA only, 48 bases that are in frame from base 1. The junction shows trimming of 4 bases on V and 8 bases on J, and the gene matches do not reach 11 bases of it.